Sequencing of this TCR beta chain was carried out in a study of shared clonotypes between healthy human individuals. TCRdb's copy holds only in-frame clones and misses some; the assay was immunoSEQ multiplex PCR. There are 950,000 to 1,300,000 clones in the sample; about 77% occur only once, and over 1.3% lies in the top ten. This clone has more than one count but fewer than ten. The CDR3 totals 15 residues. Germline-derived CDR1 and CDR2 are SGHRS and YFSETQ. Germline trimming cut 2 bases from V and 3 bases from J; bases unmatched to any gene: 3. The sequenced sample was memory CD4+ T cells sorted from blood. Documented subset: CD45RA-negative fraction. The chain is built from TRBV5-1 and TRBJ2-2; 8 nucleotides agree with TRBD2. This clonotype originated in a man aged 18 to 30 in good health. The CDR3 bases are TGCGCCAGCAGCTTACCGGGACTAGACACCGGGGAGCTGTTTTTT. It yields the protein CASSLPGLDTGELFF.